The 15 T cell receptor beta chains reported below all come from one sample, sequenced in a study of PD-L1 blockade in urothelial cancer. TCRdb's copy holds only in-frame clones and misses some; the assay was immunoSEQ multiplex PCR. The table records approximately 38,000 clones, 80% to 90% of them present only once. The sample here was PBMCs, taken around atezolizumab (anti-PD-L1) treatment. The receptors shown here come from a man in his 60s with urothelial cancer.

V usage is TRBV28 and J usage is TRBJ2-5, with D maybe TRBD2 (6 bases). The CDR3 is 14 amino acids. Germline values: CDR1 MDHEN, CDR2 SYDVKM. Deletions cut 7 bases from V and 5 bases from J, with 17 bases between. The CDR3 sequence: CASTPGGARETQYF. CDR3 bases: TGTGCCAGCACTCCCGGCGGGGCTAGGGAGACCCAGTACTTC.

The genes are TRBV5-5 and TRBJ2-7; D might be TRBD1 (5 bases). Germline V gene lookup returns CDR1 SGHKS and CDR2 YYEKEE (reference sequence). The V gene lost 5 bases and the J gene lost 0 bases, with 15 bases spanning the gap. The CDR3 runs to 15 residues. The CDR3 region has the DNA TGTGCCAGCAGATACAGGATAGAGGACTCCTACGAGCAGTACTTC. Protein product: CASRYRIEDSYEQYF. Supplemented by reference TRBV5-5 and TRBJ2-7, the full variable domain reads DAGVTQSPTHLIKTRGQQVTLRCSPISGHKSVSWYQQVLGQGPQFIFQYYEKEERGRGNFPDRFSARQFPNYSSELNVNALLLGDSALYLCASRYRIEDSYEQYFGPGTRLTVT.

The count of this clone is one. This sequence joins TRBV5-4 and TRBJ2-7; 12 nucleotides agree with TRBD2. Losses at the gene ends were 6 bases for V and 7 bases for J; bases not matched to a gene: 8. The CDR3 runs 14 residues. CDR1 is SGHNT, CDR2 YYREEE, per germline (reference sequence). As DNA, the CDR3 is TGTGCCAGCACACGGCAAGGACTAGCGGGGGAGCAGTACTTC. Protein product: CASTRQGLAGEQYF.

The chain employs TRBV28 and TRBJ1-6, with D perhaps matching TRBD1 (5 bases). This CDR3 comprises 15 residues. Per germline, CDR1 MDHEN and CDR2 SYDVKM. The V end was cut by 5 bases, the J end by 9 bases, with 17 bases between. Here the CDR3 DNA reads TGTGCCAGCAGTACCGGTGCGGGGGGGTTTTCACCCCTCCACTTT. Its protein is CASSTGAGGFSPLHF.

The sample holds one count of this clone. The chain recombines TRBV4-1 with TRBJ1-5; TRBD1 matches 9 bases. Germline CDR1 and CDR2: MGHRA and YSYEKL. The CDR3 extends over 15 amino acids. Trimming at V came to 3 bases and at J to 7 bases, leaving 7 bases not matched to a gene. CDR3 in amino acids: CASSQVQGAGQPQHF. CDR3 sequence (DNA): TGCGCCAGCAGCCAGGTACAGGGGGCGGGACAGCCCCAGCATTTT.

The chain links TRBV19 to TRBJ2-2, with TRBD1 matching 8 bases. The CDR3 has 17 residues. Germline CDR1 LNHDA, CDR2 SQIVND (reference sequence). V dropped 5 bases and J dropped 2; count of bases not matched to a gene: 10. The CDR3 protein is CASSLARDRINTGELFF. DNA for the CDR3: TGTGCCAGTAGTCTAGCCCGGGACAGGATAAACACCGGGGAGCTGTTTTTT. The variable domain in full, completed from reference TRBV19 and TRBJ2-2, reads DGGITQSPKYLFRKEGQNVTLSCEQNLNHDAMYWYRQDPGQGLRLIYYSQIVNDFQKGDIAEGYSVSREKKESFPLTVTSAQKNPTAFYLCASSLARDRINTGELFFGEGSRLTVL.

As regards this clone: Germline and junction disagree at one end, which may indicate a read error. The chain uses TRBV7-7 and TRBJ2-7, with 9 bases aligning to TRBD2. The CDR3 has 14 amino acids. Germline assignment: CDR1 SSHAT and CDR2 FNYEAQ (reference sequence). Written as DNA, the CDR3 is TGTGCTAGCAGCTTAGCGGGAGCGCACGGGGAGCAGTACTTC. Translated, it gives CASSLAGAHGEQYF.

DNA for the CDR3: TGCGCCAGCAGCTTGGGACAGAGGAATCAGCCCCAGCATTTT. As protein: CASSLGQRNQPQHF. The chain employs TRBV5-1 and TRBJ1-5; tentatively, D is TRBD1 (5 bases). There are 14 residues in the CDR3. In germline, CDR1 is SGHRS, CDR2 YFSETQ. V was shortened by 0 bases and J by 4 bases, with 8 bases between the two germline ends.

The gene calls are TRBV2 and TRBJ2-2; no firm D call. The CDR3 spans 16 residues. The germline V gene encodes CDR1 SNHLY and CDR2 FYNNEI. V lost 3 bases and J 0 bases, leaving 11 bases between the germline ends. CDR3 amino acids: CASSESAAANTGELFF. The CDR3 nucleotides read TGTGCCAGCAGTGAGTCGGCGGCCGCGAACACCGGGGAGCTGTTTTTT.

The chain employs TRBV2 and TRBJ2-7, with TRBD1 matching 8 bases. In germline, CDR1 is SNHLY, CDR2 FYNNEI. V trimming: 1 base; J trimming: 5 bases; junction bases outside the gene matches: 13. There are 17 residues in the CDR3. DNA for the CDR3: TGTGCCAGCAGTGAAGAGAGGAGACAGGGGATCAAAAACGAGCAGTACTTC. Translating gives CASSEERRQGIKNEQYF.

This clone was found a few times. The chain carries TRBV15 and TRBJ1-2, with D possibly TRBD1 on 5 matching bases. The CDR3 is made up of 13 amino acids. CDR1 and CDR2 (germline): LNHNV, YYDKDF (reference sequence). The V end lost 7 bases, the J end lost 8 bases, and 17 bases lay between the germline ends. The chain's CDR3 is CATTKAAGGGYTF. The CDR3 DNA is TGTGCCACCACCAAAGCGGCGGGGGGGGGCTACACCTTC.

Details on this clone: Its ends do not fully match the called genes, so a read error is possible. CDR3 sequence (DNA): TGTGCTAGCAGCTTAACTAGCGAGCTTGAGCAGTTCTTC. Encoded protein: CASSLTSELEQFF. The J gene is TRBJ2-1, the V gene TRBV7-7, with 7 bases identical to TRBD2. Germline assignment: CDR1 SSHAT and CDR2 FNYEAQ (reference sequence). This CDR3 comprises 13 residues.

The chain uses TRBV19 and TRBJ2-7; 7 bases line up with TRBD1. The CDR3 runs 13 residues. V lost 10 bases and J lost 0; bases outside the gene matches: 6. CDR1 LNHDA and CDR2 SQIVND come from the germline V gene (reference sequence). The CDR3 sequence is CATIGQASYEQYF. The CDR3 DNA is TGTGCCACCATCGGACAGGCCTCCTACGAGCAGTACTTC.

The chain combines TRBV4-1 with TRBJ1-5; possible D gene TRBD1, 6 bases. Looked up from germline, CDR1 is MGHRA and CDR2 is YSYEKL. The V and J ends lost 1 base and 5 bases respectively, with 9 bases between them. The CDR3 consists of 14 residues. The CDR3 nucleotides read TGCGCCAGCAGCCAAGTTGCAGGGGATCAGCCCCAGCATTTT. Its protein is CASSQVAGDQPQHF.

As concerns this clone: Its ends do not fully match the called genes, so a read error is possible. The genes are TRBV19 and TRBJ2-2, with 11 bases identical to TRBD2. Germline V gene lookup returns CDR1 LNHDA and CDR2 SQIVND (reference sequence). This CDR3 comprises 14 residues. In DNA form, the CDR3 reads TGTGCCGGTAGCGGGGGGGCTTATGGCGGGGAGCTGTTTTTT. The encoded protein is CAGSGGAYGGELFF. Combining the CDR3 with reference TRBV19 and TRBJ2-2 gives the whole variable domain DGGITQSPKYLFRKEGQNVTLSCEQNLNHDAMYWYRQDPGQGLRLIYYSQIVNDFQKGDIAEGYSVSREKKESFPLTVTSAQKNPTAFYLCAGSGGAYGGELFFGEGSRLTVL.